This TCR beta chain was captured by sequencing in a study of T cell responses to AZD1222 COVID-19 vaccine. TCRdb keeps only in-frame clones here, not all; method: immunoSEQ multiplex PCR. The table has under 100,000 clones, more than 70% seen once. Remarks on this clone: Antigen specificity is unknown.

With 0 bases clipped from V and 4 bases from J, the junction kept 6 bases outside the gene matches. Per the germline V gene, CDR1 is GTSNPN and CDR2 is SVGIG (reference sequence). The CDR3 is made up of 15 amino acids. Study results and caveats: Reportedly, nearly half of unique spike TCRs recognized epitopes outside B.1.351/B.1.1.7 mutations.

The source is an adult in good health. The sequencing used peripheral blood, collected on day 0 of AZD1222 vaccination. V gene TRBV30 combines with J gene TRBJ1-2, with 9 bases matching TRBD1. CDR3 amino acids: CAWSVETGGVYGYTF. CDR3 coding DNA: TGTGCCTGGAGTGTTGAGACAGGGGGTGTCTATGGCTACACCTTC.